Listed below are T cell receptor beta chains from one sample, sequenced in a study of T-cell reconstitution after alpha-beta-depleted transplantation in children. TCRdb re-called the PCR reads with MiXCR, one entry per CDR3 protein. This table holds some 200,000 distinct CDR3 sequences, under 8.5% found once. The sample in question was PBMCs, mostly from graft donor cells, obtained 360 days after TCRalphabeta/CD19-depleted stem cell transplant. The receptors were gathered from a male patient between 2 and 15 years old who had a stem cell transplant for acute myeloid leukemia, so the T cells may come from the graft donor. CDR3s include the opening cysteine and the closing phenylalanine or tryptophan. The D gene is left open where the match is weak. Only part of the rows carry a size: once, few, many, or a class if the clone is expanded.

- TRBJ2-2 - TRBV20-1 TGCAGTGCTAGAGATTTTTGGCAGAACACCGGGGAGCTGTTTTTT CSARDFWQNTGELFF
- TRBJ2-1 few TRBV7-8 TGTGCCAGCAGGCGCCGACCGGGACTGAGGTACAATGAGCAGTTCTTC CASRRRPGLRYNEQFF
TRBD2 TRBJ2-2 many TRBV20-1 TGCAGTGCAGCCCCCCTAGCGGGAGGCCCCACCGGGGAGCTGTTTTTT CSAAPLAGGPTGELFF
- TRBJ1-2 many TRBV29-1 TGCAGCGTCCCGCAGGGGTTCTATGGCTACACCTTC CSVPQGFYGYTF
TRBD1 TRBJ1-2 - TRBV12-3/TRBV12-4 TGTGCCAGCAGTTCCGGGACAGGCCATTCTAACTATGGCTACACCTTC CASSSGTGHSNYGYTF
- TRBJ1-4 few TRBV28 TGTGCCAGCAGTTTTGCCGGGTCAGGAACTAATGAAAAACTGTTTTTT CASSFAGSGTNEKLFF
TRBD2 TRBJ2-7 many TRBV18 TGTGCCAGCTCACCACCGCTAGCGGGAGGATACGAGCAGTACTTC CASSPPLAGGYEQYF
- TRBJ2-5 - TRBV12-3/TRBV12-4 TGTGCCAGCAGTTTCCGTAGGCGGCAAGAGACCCAGTACTTC CASSFRRRQETQYF
- TRBJ2-4 few TRBV30 TGTGCCTGGGCCCGGGACACCCAAAACATTCAGTACTTC CAWARDTQNIQYF
TRBD2 TRBJ2-3 - TRBV11-1 TGTGCCAGCAGCCACCTAGGACTAGCGAACACAGATACGCAGTATTTT CASSHLGLANTDTQYF
TRBD1 TRBJ1-2 many TRBV6-5 TGTGCCAGCAGACCTCGACAGGGGACAATGGGGAGGCACACCTTC CASRPRQGTMGRHTF
- TRBJ2-7 many TRBV7-6 TGTGCCAGCAGCTTAAATACCGGGGGCTACGAGCAGTACTTC CASSLNTGGYEQYF
- TRBJ1-1 few TRBV3-1 TGTGCCAGCAGCCAAGGTCAGGGTAGCACCATGAACACTGAAGCTTTCTTT CASSQGQGSTMNTEAFF
- TRBJ2-2 - TRBV10-3 TGTGCCATCAGGAGCTTCGGTCAACACGGGGAGCTGTTTTTT CAIRSFGQHGELFF
- TRBJ1-3 many TRBV20-1 TGCAGTGCTAGACAATCCGACAGGTTAAACACCATATATTTT CSARQSDRLNTIYF
TRBD1 TRBJ2-1 many TRBV5-1 TGCGCCAGCAGCCAACCCCGGGACAGGGCCTACAATGAGCAGTTCTTC CASSQPRDRAYNEQFF
TRBD1 TRBJ1-2 - TRBV12-3/TRBV12-4 TGTGCCAGCAGTTCCCCCGGCACAGGGGGCGCAGCTAACTATGGCTACACCTTC CASSSPGTGGAANYGYTF
- TRBJ2-1 few TRBV10-1 TGCGCCAGCAGTGATCAAGGGGAGCAGTTCTTC CASSDQGEQFF
TRBD2 TRBJ2-5 - TRBV4-3 TGCGCCAGCAGCCAAAGACTAGCGGAAGAGACCCAGTACTTC CASSQRLAEETQYF
- TRBJ2-5 many TRBV28 TGTGCCAGCAGTTTATGGGGTCAAGAGACCCAGTACTTC CASSLWGQETQYF
- TRBJ2-1 - TRBV12-3/TRBV12-4 TGTGCCAGCAGTTTAAAGCAAGGGACTTTTGCCTACAATGAGCAGTTCTTC CASSLKQGTFAYNEQFF
TRBD2 TRBJ2-3 many TRBV6-1 TGTGCCAGCAGTGAAGCAAGGGGCGGGGGGACCACAGATACGCAGTATTTT CASSEARGGGTTDTQYF
- TRBJ1-1 many TRBV20-1 TGCAGTGCTAGAGTGGGGGAAACGAACACTGAAGCTTTCTTT CSARVGETNTEAFF
- TRBJ1-1 few TRBV20-1 TGCAGTGCTAGGCGTCGGTTAGCTTGGAACACTGAAGCTTTCTTT CSARRRLAWNTEAFF
TRBD2 TRBJ2-3 few TRBV7-6 TGTGCCAGCAGCTTAGCTTCAAGCGGGGTTCCAGATACGCAGTATTTT CASSLASSGVPDTQYF
TRBD1 TRBJ2-7 - TRBV29-1 TGCAGCGTCTCGGGACAGGGGGCGGACGAGCAGTACTTC CSVSGQGADEQYF
- TRBJ2-2 medium-sized TRBV4-1 TGCGCCAGCAGCCAATTAGGGCACTTAAACACCGGGGAGCTGTTTTTT CASSQLGHLNTGELFF
TRBD1 TRBJ2-4 few TRBV5-1 TGCGCCAGCAGCCGCGGACAGGTAGACAAAAACATTCAGTACTTC CASSRGQVDKNIQYF
TRBD2 TRBJ2-1 few TRBV18 TGTGCCAGCTCACCGCAGACTAGCTATGAGCAGTTCTTC CASSPQTSYEQFF
- TRBJ2-3 many TRBV20-1 TGCAGTGCCCCATTACGGAGGAGCACAGATACGCAGTATTTT CSAPLRRSTDTQYF
- TRBJ1-2 many TRBV12-3/TRBV12-4 TGTGCCAGCACTTACAACCCCGGCCAGTATGGCTACACCTTC CASTYNPGQYGYTF
TRBD2 TRBJ2-1 many TRBV7-3 TGTGCCAGCAGCTTAGAGCGGGGCAACTACAATGAGCAGTTCTTC CASSLERGNYNEQFF
- TRBJ2-2 many TRBV20-1 TGCAGTGCGTCGACACTTCCGAACACCGGGGAGCTGTTTTTT CSASTLPNTGELFF
- TRBJ2-3 many TRBV20-1 TGCAGTGCTAGAGATCCTTCGGGTAGGCAGAGCACAGATACGCAGTATTTT CSARDPSGRQSTDTQYF
- TRBJ1-5 few TRBV6-5 TGTGCCAGCAAGTTCACCGGGCAGGTCAATCAGCCCCAGCATTTT CASKFTGQVNQPQHF
- TRBJ1-2 few TRBV5-1 TGCGCCAGCAGCTTACGACCTAACTATGGCTACACCTTC CASSLRPNYGYTF
- TRBJ1-2 few TRBV20-1 TGCAGTGCTAGAGGAAGTACGGGAACTTTTTATGGCTACACCTTC CSARGSTGTFYGYTF
TRBD1 TRBJ1-1 many TRBV29-1 TGCAGCGTTGATGGGACAGGGGTAGGGTCTGAAGCTTTCTTT CSVDGTGVGSEAFF
- TRBJ2-6 few TRBV29-1 TGCAGCGTCATGTTCGGGGGCACCTATTTACCTGGGGCCAACGTCCTGACTTTC CSVMFGGTYLPGANVLTF
TRBD2 TRBJ2-7 few TRBV7-2 TGTGCCAGCAGCTTATTCCCTAGCGGGAGGACCGAGCAGTACTTC CASSLFPSGRTEQYF
- TRBJ2-5 once TRBV7-3 TGTGCCAGCAGTGACAGGCGCGAGGAGACCCAGTACTTC CASSDRREETQYF
- TRBJ2-1 many TRBV19 TGTGCCAGTAGTATCACCATCTACAATGAGCAGTTCTTC CASSITIYNEQFF
- TRBJ1-1 few TRBV20-1 TGCAGTGCTAGTGCAGGGTACCTACAGAAGCTGAACACTGAAGCTTTCTTT CSASAGYLQKLNTEAFF
- TRBJ2-5 few TRBV5-1 TGCGCCAGCAGCTTGCGGGGCAGCCAAGAGACCCAGTACTTC CASSLRGSQETQYF
- TRBJ2-7 many TRBV29-1 TGCAGCGTTGAAGGGGGGGACCACTACGAGCAGTACTTC CSVEGGDHYEQYF
TRBD2 TRBJ2-3 many TRBV9 TGTGCCAGCAGCCATGGGACTAGCGGGGCGGATACGCAGTATTTT CASSHGTSGADTQYF
- TRBJ1-2 few TRBV12-3/TRBV12-4 TGTGCCAGCAACAGACATACAACCTATGGCTACACCTTC CASNRHTTYGYTF
- TRBJ2-3 many TRBV3-1 TGTGCCAGCAGCCAATCGCGTCAGGGATGGGATACGCAGTATTTT CASSQSRQGWDTQYF
- TRBJ2-4 - TRBV12-3/TRBV12-4 TGTGCCAGCAGTAGAAATGCCTTCAGAGACTTC CASSRNAFRDF
- TRBJ1-2 - TRBV9 TGTGCCAGCAGCGAAATCGGGGCCTACAGCGGAGGCTACACCTTC CASSEIGAYSGGYTF
TRBD1 TRBJ2-2 few TRBV11-2 TGTGCCAGCAGCCTAGGGACAGGAGAAACCGGGGAGCTGTTTTTT CASSLGTGETGELFF